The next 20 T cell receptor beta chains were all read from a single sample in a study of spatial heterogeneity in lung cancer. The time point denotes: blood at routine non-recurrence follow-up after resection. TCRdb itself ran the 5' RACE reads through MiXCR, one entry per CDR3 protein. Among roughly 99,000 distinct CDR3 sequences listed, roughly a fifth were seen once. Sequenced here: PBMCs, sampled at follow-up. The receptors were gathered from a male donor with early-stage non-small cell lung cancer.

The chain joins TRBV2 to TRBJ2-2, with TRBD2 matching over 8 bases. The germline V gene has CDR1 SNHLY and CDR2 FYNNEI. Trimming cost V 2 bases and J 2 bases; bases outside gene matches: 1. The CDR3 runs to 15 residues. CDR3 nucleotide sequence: TGTGCCAGCAGTGAACTAGCGGGTAACACCGGGGAGCTGTTTTTT. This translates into CASSELAGNTGELFF.

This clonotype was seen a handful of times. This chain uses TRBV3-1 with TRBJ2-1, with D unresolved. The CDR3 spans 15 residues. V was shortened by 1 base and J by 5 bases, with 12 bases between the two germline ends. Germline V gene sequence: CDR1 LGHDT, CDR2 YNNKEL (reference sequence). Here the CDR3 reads CASSQGWPSHNEQFF. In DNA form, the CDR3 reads TGTGCCAGCAGCCAAGGATGGCCCTCTCACAATGAGCAGTTCTTC.

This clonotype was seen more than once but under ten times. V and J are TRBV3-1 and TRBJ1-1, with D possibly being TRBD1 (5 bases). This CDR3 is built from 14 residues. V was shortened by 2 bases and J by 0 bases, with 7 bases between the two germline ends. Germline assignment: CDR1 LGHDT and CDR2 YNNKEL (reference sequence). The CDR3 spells CASSQQGVNTEAFF. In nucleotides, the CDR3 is TGTGCCAGCAGCCAACAGGGAGTGAACACTGAAGCTTTCTTT.

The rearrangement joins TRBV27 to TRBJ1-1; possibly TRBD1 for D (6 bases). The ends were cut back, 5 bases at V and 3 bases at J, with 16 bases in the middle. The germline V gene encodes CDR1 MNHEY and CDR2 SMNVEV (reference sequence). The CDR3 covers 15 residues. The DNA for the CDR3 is TGTGCCAGCAGTATAAGAAGACAGGCGCACACTGAAGCTTTCTTT. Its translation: CASSIRRQAHTEAFF.

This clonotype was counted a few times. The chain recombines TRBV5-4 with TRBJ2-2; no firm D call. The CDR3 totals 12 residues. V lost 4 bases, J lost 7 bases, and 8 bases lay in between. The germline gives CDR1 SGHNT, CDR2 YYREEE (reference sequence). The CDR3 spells CASSPLYGELFF. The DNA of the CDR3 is TGTGCCAGCAGCCCGCTGTACGGGGAGCTGTTTTTT.

The DNA for the CDR3 is TGCAGTGGACTAGCGAAAAGCCCCAGCTATGGCTACACCTTC. The encoded protein is CSGLAKSPSYGYTF. V gene TRBV20-1 combines with J gene TRBJ1-2; no firm D call. Trimming stripped 7 bases from V and 4 bases from J, with 19 bases between. CDR3 length: 14 residues. The germline CDR1 and CDR2 sequences are DFQATT and SNEGSKA (reference sequence).

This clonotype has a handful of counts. CDR3 sequence: CASSSFPGLANRGVGTDTQYF. The CDR3 bases are TGTGCCAGCAGTTCCTTTCCGGGACTAGCGAATCGGGGTGTTGGGACAGATACGCAGTATTTT. This chain links TRBV12-3 or TRBV12-4 with TRBJ2-3, with 10 positions matching TRBD2. Trimming cost V 4 bases and J 3 bases; bases outside gene matches: 22. This CDR3 has 21 residues.

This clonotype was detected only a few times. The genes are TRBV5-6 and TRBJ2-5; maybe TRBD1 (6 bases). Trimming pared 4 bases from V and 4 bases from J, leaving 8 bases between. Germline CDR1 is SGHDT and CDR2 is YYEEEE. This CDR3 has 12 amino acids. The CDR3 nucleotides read TGTGCCAGCAGCGGGGGCCGAGAGACCCAGTACTTC. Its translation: CASSGGRETQYF.

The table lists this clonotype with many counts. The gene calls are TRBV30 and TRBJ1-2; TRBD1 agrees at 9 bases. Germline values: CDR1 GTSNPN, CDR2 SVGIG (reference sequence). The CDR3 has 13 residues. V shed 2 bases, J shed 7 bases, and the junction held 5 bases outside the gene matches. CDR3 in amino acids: CAWSIQGALGYTF. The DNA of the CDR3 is TGTGCCTGGAGTATACAGGGGGCTCTTGGCTACACCTTC.

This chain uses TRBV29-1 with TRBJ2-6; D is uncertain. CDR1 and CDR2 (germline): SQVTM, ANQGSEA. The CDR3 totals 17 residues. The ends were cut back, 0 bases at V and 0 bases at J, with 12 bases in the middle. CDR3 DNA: TGCAGCGTTGAAGAGCGTAGGTTCCCCTCTGGGGCCAACGTCCTGACTTTC. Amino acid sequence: CSVEERRFPSGANVLTF.

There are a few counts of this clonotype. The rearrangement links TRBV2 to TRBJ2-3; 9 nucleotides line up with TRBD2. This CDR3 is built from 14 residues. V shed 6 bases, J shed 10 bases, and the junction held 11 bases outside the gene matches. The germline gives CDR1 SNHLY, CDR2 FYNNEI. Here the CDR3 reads CASSGGMTSGSQYF. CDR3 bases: TGTGCCAGCAGCGGTGGGATGACTAGCGGTTCGCAGTATTTT.

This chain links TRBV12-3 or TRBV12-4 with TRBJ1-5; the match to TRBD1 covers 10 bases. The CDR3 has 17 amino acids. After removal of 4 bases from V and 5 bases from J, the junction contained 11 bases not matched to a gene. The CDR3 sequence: CASSSTAGTGEDQPQHF. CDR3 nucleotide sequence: TGTGCCAGCAGTTCTACAGCCGGGACAGGGGAGGATCAGCCCCAGCATTTT.

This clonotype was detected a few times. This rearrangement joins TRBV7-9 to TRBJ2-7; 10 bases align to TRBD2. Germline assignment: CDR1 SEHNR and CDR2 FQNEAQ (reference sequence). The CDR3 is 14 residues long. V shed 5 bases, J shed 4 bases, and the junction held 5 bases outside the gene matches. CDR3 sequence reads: CASSQGLASYEQYF. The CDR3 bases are TGTGCCAGCAGCCAGGGACTAGCGAGTTACGAGCAGTACTTC. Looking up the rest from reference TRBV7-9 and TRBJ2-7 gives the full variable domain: DTGVSQNPRHKITKRGQNVTFRCDPISEHNRLYWYRQTLGQGPEFLTYFQNEAQLEKSRLLSDRFSAERPKGSFSTLEIQRTEQGDSAMYLCASSQGLASYEQYFGPGTRLTVT.

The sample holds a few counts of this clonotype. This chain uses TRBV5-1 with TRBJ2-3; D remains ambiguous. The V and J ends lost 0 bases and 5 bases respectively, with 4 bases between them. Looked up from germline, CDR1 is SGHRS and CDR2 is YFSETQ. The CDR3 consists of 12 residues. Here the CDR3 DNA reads TGCGCCAGCAGCTTGGCCGAAGATACGCAGTATTTT. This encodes CASSLAEDTQYF.

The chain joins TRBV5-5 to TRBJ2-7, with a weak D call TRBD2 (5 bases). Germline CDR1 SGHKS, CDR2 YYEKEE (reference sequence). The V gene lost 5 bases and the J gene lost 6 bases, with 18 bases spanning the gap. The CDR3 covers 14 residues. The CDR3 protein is CASRRTPEAGEQYV. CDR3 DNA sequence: TGTGCCAGCAGGAGGACCCCCGAGGCGGGCGAGCAGTACGTC.

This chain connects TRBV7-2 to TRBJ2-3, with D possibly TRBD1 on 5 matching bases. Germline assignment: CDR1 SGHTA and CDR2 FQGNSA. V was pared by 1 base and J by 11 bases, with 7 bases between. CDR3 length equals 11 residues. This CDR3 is CASSLVQVQYF. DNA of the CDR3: TGTGCCAGCAGCTTAGTACAGGTGCAGTATTTT.

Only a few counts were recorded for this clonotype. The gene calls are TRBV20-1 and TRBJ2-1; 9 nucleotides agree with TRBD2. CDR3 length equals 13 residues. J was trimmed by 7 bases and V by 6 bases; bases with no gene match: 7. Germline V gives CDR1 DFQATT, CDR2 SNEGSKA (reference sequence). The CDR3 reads CSAPGTSRNEQFF. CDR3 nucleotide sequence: TGCAGTGCCCCGGGGACTAGCAGGAATGAGCAGTTCTTC.

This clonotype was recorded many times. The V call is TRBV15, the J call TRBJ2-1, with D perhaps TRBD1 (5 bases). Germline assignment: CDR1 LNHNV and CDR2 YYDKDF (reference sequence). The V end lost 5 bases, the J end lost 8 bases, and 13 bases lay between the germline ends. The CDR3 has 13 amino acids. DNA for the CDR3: TGTGCCACCAGCCTCTTACAAGGGGATGAGCAGTTCTTC. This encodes CATSLLQGDEQFF.

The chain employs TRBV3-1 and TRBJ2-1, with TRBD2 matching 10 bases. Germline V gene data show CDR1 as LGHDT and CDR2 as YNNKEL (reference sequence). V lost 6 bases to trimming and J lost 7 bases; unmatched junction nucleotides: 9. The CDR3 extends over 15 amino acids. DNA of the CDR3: TGTGCCAGCAGTCGGAGAGCGGGAGGGGGTAATGAGCAGTTCTTC. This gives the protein CASSRRAGGGNEQFF.

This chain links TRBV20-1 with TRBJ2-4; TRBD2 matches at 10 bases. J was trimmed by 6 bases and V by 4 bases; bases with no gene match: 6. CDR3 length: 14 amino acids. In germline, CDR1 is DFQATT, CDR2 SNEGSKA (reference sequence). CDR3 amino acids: CSANPTSGANIQYF. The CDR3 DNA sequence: TGCAGTGCTAACCCTACTAGCGGGGCAAACATTCAGTACTTC.